One TCR beta chain is described in this entry. The CDR3 has 13 amino acids. Trimming stripped 5 bases from V and 4 bases from J, with 11 bases between. Germline V gene lookup returns CDR1 MRHNA and CDR2 SNTAGT. Participants were aged roughly 18 to 89 years from around 26 US areas. These data originate in a study of blood T cell repertoires in COVID-19. For the study at large: Material from acute and convalescent COVID-19 was sourced from the United States, Italy and Spain. In each case, the material was cDNA or gDNA derived from T cells, B-cell-depleted T cells, or PBMCs.

Under the authors' procedure: Nucleated cell number was recorded as an estimate derived from reference gene primer amplification. Clones were read by immunoSEQ multiplex PCR, and TCRdb kept only the in-frame ones, dropping some. The V and J calls and the clone size are those of that table, but D and trimming were determined from the DNA. The sample contains 330,000 or so clones, about nine tenths of which appear only once. The V and J genes are TRBV6-4 and TRBJ1-2; D perhaps matches TRBD1 (6 bases). The sample comprised PBMCs or T cells enriched from blood (not recorded which). This receptor was identified in a woman aged 25-40 years who had been exposed to COVID-19. The CDR3 sequence: CASSMGGGYGYTF. The CDR3 coding sequence is TGTGCCAGCAGTATGGGAGGGGGCTATGGCTACACCTTC.